A selection of T cell receptor beta chains follows, all from one sample in a study of blood T cell repertoires in COVID-19. TCRdb's table, derived via immunoSEQ multiplex PCR, lists solely in-frame clones and lacks some. The table has 200,000 to 250,000 clones, approximately 80% seen once; the top ten hold approximately 7.4%. Material: peripheral blood. The receptor set was obtained from a woman aged 45-65 years with acute or convalescent COVID-19. CDR3s include the opening cysteine and the closing phenylalanine or tryptophan. D genes are given only for firm matches. Expanded clones are given a class, and other clones once, few, many or no size at all.

v_gene: TRBV28; d_gene: TRBD1; j_gene: TRBJ1-6; abundance: .; CDR3nt: TGTGCCAGCAGTTCGACAGGGGGGAATTCACCCCTCCACTTT; CDR3aa: CASSSTGGNSPLHF
v_gene: TRBV6-5; d_gene: .; j_gene: TRBJ2-2; abundance: .; CDR3nt: TGTGCCAGCAGCCAGGTGAACACCGGGGAGCTGTTTTTT; CDR3aa: CASSQVNTGELFF
v_gene: TRBV12-3/TRBV12-4; d_gene: TRBD1; j_gene: TRBJ1-1; abundance: few; CDR3nt: TGTGCCAGCAGATACGAAACAGGGGGCCATGCTTTCTTT; CDR3aa: CASRYETGGHAFF
v_gene: TRBV5-4; d_gene: .; j_gene: TRBJ2-5; abundance: .; CDR3nt: TGTGCCAGCAGCTTGGGAGTAGAGACCCAGTACTTC; CDR3aa: CASSLGVETQYF
v_gene: TRBV3-1/TRBV3-2; d_gene: TRBD2; j_gene: TRBJ2-3; abundance: .; CDR3nt: TGTGCCAGCAGTAGGACTAGCGGACACTTCAATACGCAGTATTTT; CDR3aa: CASSRTSGHFNTQYF
v_gene: TRBV27; d_gene: TRBD1; j_gene: TRBJ1-5; abundance: .; CDR3nt: TGTGCCAGCGGAACAGGGGTAAGCAATCAGCCCCAGCATTTT; CDR3aa: CASGTGVSNQPQHF
v_gene: TRBV5-4; d_gene: .; j_gene: TRBJ2-3; abundance: .; CDR3nt: TGTGCCAGCAGCTTGGACTACCGGAGCACAGATACGCAGTATTTT; CDR3aa: CASSLDYRSTDTQYF
v_gene: TRBV7-2; d_gene: .; j_gene: TRBJ2-5; abundance: .; CDR3nt: TGTGCCAGCAGCTTAGCTATCGAGACCCAGTACTTC; CDR3aa: CASSLAIETQYF
v_gene: TRBV30; d_gene: .; j_gene: TRBJ2-4; abundance: .; CDR3nt: TGTGCCTGGAGAGACACCTACATTCAGTACTTC; CDR3aa: CAWRDTYIQYF
v_gene: TRBV3-1/TRBV3-2; d_gene: .; j_gene: TRBJ2-3; abundance: .; CDR3nt: TGTGCCAGCAGCCAAGAGGGCAGGGCAGATACGCAGTATTTT; CDR3aa: CASSQEGRADTQYF
v_gene: TRBV19; d_gene: .; j_gene: TRBJ1-5; abundance: once; CDR3nt: TGTGCCAGTAGTGACAAGTCTCGTCAGCCCCAGCATTTT; CDR3aa: CASSDKSRQPQHF
v_gene: TRBV6-6; d_gene: TRBD1; j_gene: TRBJ2-4; abundance: .; CDR3nt: TGTGCCAGCAGCCGGGGACAGGGGGCCTCCAAAAACATTCAGTACTTC; CDR3aa: CASSRGQGASKNIQYF
v_gene: TRBV20-1; d_gene: .; j_gene: TRBJ1-5; abundance: .; CDR3nt: TGCAGTGCTAGTGCGGGGGTCAATCAGCCCCAGCATTTT; CDR3aa: CSASAGVNQPQHF
v_gene: TRBV18; d_gene: .; j_gene: TRBJ2-6; abundance: .; CDR3nt: TGTGCCAGCTCACCACAAACCTTGACAGGACAGTCTGGGGCCAACGTCCTGACTTTC; CDR3aa: CASSPQTLTGQSGANVLTF
v_gene: TRBV11-2; d_gene: .; j_gene: TRBJ1-4; abundance: few; CDR3nt: TGTGCCAGCCACGGGGGACGTGGTGAAAAACTGTTTTTT; CDR3aa: CASHGGRGEKLFF
v_gene: TRBV12-3/TRBV12-4; d_gene: .; j_gene: TRBJ1-2; abundance: .; CDR3nt: TGTGCCAGCAGCCATGGGACTTCCTATGGCTACACCTTC; CDR3aa: CASSHGTSYGYTF
v_gene: TRBV6-5; d_gene: TRBD2; j_gene: TRBJ2-1; abundance: once; CDR3nt: TGTGCCAGCAGCCGACGGGCGGGGGGCAAGCAGTTCTTC; CDR3aa: CASSRRAGGKQFF
v_gene: TRBV19; d_gene: TRBD1; j_gene: TRBJ2-4; abundance: once; CDR3nt: TGTGCCAGTCAGGACAGGGCCAAAAACATTCAGTACTTC; CDR3aa: CASQDRAKNIQYF
v_gene: TRBV4-1; d_gene: TRBD1; j_gene: TRBJ1-5; abundance: .; CDR3nt: TGCGCCAGCAGCCAAGTAACAGGACAGGTCAATCAGCCCCAGCATTTT; CDR3aa: CASSQVTGQVNQPQHF
v_gene: TRBV2; d_gene: TRBD1; j_gene: TRBJ2-1; abundance: once; CDR3nt: TGTGCCAGCAGTGAATCAAGGGACAGTGAGCAGTTCTTC; CDR3aa: CASSESRDSEQFF
v_gene: TRBV6-1; d_gene: .; j_gene: TRBJ1-3; abundance: .; CDR3nt: TGTGCCAGCCAGGGGAGGGCTGGTGAAAACACCATATATTTT; CDR3aa: CASQGRAGENTIYF
v_gene: TRBV6-5; d_gene: .; j_gene: TRBJ1-2; abundance: .; CDR3nt: TGTGCCAGCGGGATGCAAGGGGCGTCTAGTGGCTACACCTTC; CDR3aa: CASGMQGASSGYTF
v_gene: TRBV9; d_gene: TRBD2; j_gene: TRBJ2-2; abundance: .; CDR3nt: TGTGCCAGCAGCGTAACGGCCTTAGGACTAGCGGGAGCGCGGGCCGGGACCGGGGAGCTGTTTTTT; CDR3aa: CASSVTALGLAGARAGTGELFF
v_gene: TRBV9; d_gene: .; j_gene: TRBJ1-3; abundance: .; CDR3nt: TGTGCCAGCAGCGTAGATTGGGACATGACTGGAAACACCATATATTTT; CDR3aa: CASSVDWDMTGNTIYF
v_gene: TRBV4-2; d_gene: TRBD2; j_gene: TRBJ2-7; abundance: .; CDR3nt: TGTGCCAGCAGCCAAGAGGGACTAGCGGGAGGCCAATACGAGCAGTACTTC; CDR3aa: CASSQEGLAGGQYEQYF
v_gene: TRBV12-1; d_gene: .; j_gene: TRBJ1-1; abundance: .; CDR3nt: TGTGCCAGCAGCTATTCGGGGACTGAAGCTTTCTTT; CDR3aa: CASSYSGTEAFF
v_gene: TRBV28; d_gene: .; j_gene: TRBJ1-2; abundance: .; CDR3nt: TGTGCCAGCAGTTATCAGGGGTATGGCTACACCTTC; CDR3aa: CASSYQGYGYTF
v_gene: TRBV19; d_gene: TRBD2; j_gene: TRBJ2-7; abundance: .; CDR3nt: TGTGCCAGTAGTAAGACTAGCGGGAGAACATCCGTTGGAGAGCAGTACTTC; CDR3aa: CASSKTSGRTSVGEQYF
v_gene: TRBV3-1/TRBV3-2; d_gene: .; j_gene: TRBJ1-1; abundance: .; CDR3nt: TGTGCCAGCAGCCAAGCCTATAGGGGGGAAGCTTTCTTT; CDR3aa: CASSQAYRGEAFF
v_gene: TRBV12-3/TRBV12-4; d_gene: .; j_gene: TRBJ2-7; abundance: .; CDR3nt: TGTGCCAGCAGCCCCTGGAACCAGGGGGAGCAGTACTTC; CDR3aa: CASSPWNQGEQYF
v_gene: TRBV3-1/TRBV3-2; d_gene: TRBD1; j_gene: TRBJ1-6; abundance: .; CDR3nt: TGTGCCAGCAGCGGACCGGGACAGGGCTCAGGTAGTAGTTCACCCCTCCACTTT; CDR3aa: CASSGPGQGSGSSSPLHF
v_gene: TRBV10-1; d_gene: .; j_gene: TRBJ2-5; abundance: .; CDR3nt: TGCGCCAGCACGCAAGAGACCCAGTACTTC; CDR3aa: CASTQETQYF
v_gene: TRBV5-6; d_gene: .; j_gene: TRBJ1-2; abundance: .; CDR3nt: TGTGCCAGCAGCTTGGTTCCACAAGGAAGGGGCGGCTACACCTTC; CDR3aa: CASSLVPQGRGGYTF
v_gene: TRBV18; d_gene: .; j_gene: TRBJ1-2; abundance: .; CDR3nt: TGTGCCAGCTCACCACCAGCACAGACCACGCTCTATGGCTACACCTTC; CDR3aa: CASSPPAQTTLYGYTF
v_gene: TRBV10-3; d_gene: .; j_gene: TRBJ1-4; abundance: few; CDR3nt: TGTGCCACCCAGGACACAGAGATAAATGAAAAACTGTTTTTT; CDR3aa: CATQDTEINEKLFF
v_gene: TRBV4-1; d_gene: .; j_gene: TRBJ2-1; abundance: .; CDR3nt: TGCGCCAGCAGCCCCAGCGCTTACAATGAGCAGTTCTTC; CDR3aa: CASSPSAYNEQFF
v_gene: TRBV5-5; d_gene: .; j_gene: TRBJ2-7; abundance: once; CDR3nt: TGTGCCAGCAGCTTGGTAGGGGACATCCACGAGCAGTACTTC; CDR3aa: CASSLVGDIHEQYF
v_gene: TRBV5-1; d_gene: TRBD2; j_gene: TRBJ2-5; abundance: .; CDR3nt: TGCGCCAGCAGCTCGGGGGGGAGTATCCAAGAGACCCAGTACTTC; CDR3aa: CASSSGGSIQETQYF
v_gene: TRBV30; d_gene: TRBD2; j_gene: TRBJ2-7; abundance: few; CDR3nt: TGTGCCTGGAGTCCCCCCCCGCGGCTAGCGGCCACCTACGAGCAGTACTTC; CDR3aa: CAWSPPPRLAATYEQYF
v_gene: TRBV11-2; d_gene: .; j_gene: TRBJ1-2; abundance: .; CDR3nt: TGTGCCAGCAGCTCCATACAGGGCTATGGCTACACCTTC; CDR3aa: CASSSIQGYGYTF
v_gene: TRBV28; d_gene: .; j_gene: TRBJ2-1; abundance: .; CDR3nt: TGTGCCAGCCCTCCGGCAGGGGAAATTTCCTACAATGAGCAGTTCTTC; CDR3aa: CASPPAGEISYNEQFF